The present TCR beta chain was sequenced within a study of control samples from healthy donors and cancer patients. Per germline, CDR1 MNHEY and CDR2 SVGAGI. V lost 6 bases and J 7 bases, leaving 18 bases between the germline ends. The CDR3 sequence is 14 residues long. The repertoire was sequenced with immunoSEQ multiplex PCR; TCRdb's copy has only in-frame clones and lacks some. The repertoire holds about 51,000 clones, with approximately 89% as singletons. V is TRBV6-5 and J is TRBJ2-5; possibly TRBD1 or TRBD2 for D (5 bases each). The receptor was isolated from a man aged 40-49 years with colorectal cancer. Sequenced input: PBMCs. This CDR3 reads CASRVPGQPGTQYF. The CDR3 DNA reads as TGTGCCAGCAGGGTCCCGGGGCAACCGGGGACCCAGTACTTC.